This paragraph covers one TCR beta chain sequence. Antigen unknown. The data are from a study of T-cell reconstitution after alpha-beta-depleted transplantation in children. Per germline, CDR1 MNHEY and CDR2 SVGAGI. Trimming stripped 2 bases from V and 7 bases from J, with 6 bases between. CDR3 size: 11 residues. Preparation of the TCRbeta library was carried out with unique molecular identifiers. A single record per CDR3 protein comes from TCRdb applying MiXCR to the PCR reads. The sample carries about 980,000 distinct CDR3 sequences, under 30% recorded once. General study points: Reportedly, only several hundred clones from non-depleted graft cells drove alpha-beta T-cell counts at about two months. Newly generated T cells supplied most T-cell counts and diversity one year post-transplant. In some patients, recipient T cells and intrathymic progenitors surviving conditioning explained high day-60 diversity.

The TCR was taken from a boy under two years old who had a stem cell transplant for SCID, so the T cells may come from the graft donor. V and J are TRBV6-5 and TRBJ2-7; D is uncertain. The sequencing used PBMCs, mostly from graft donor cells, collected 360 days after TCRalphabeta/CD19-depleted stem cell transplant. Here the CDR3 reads CASSYREEQYF. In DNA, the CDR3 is TGTGCCAGCAGTTACAGGGAAGAGCAGTACTTC.